This is a list of T cell receptor beta chains from one sample in a study of T cell changes during pregnancy in multiple sclerosis. Assay: immunoSEQ multiplex PCR; the TCRdb copy retains only in-frame clones and omits some. The table shows about 50,000 clones, with about 90% occurring only once. The sample in question was CD8+ T cells from peripheral blood mononuclear cells, obtained after pregnancy. These receptors all come from a female donor with multiple sclerosis, enrolled in a pregnancy study. Each CDR3 is given with its conserved first and last residue. D genes are given only for firm matches. Where a row states a size, it is once, few, many or the class of an expanded clone; other rows omit it.

CDR3 length	V gene	clone size	D gene	J gene	CDR3 DNA	CDR3 protein
14	TRBV5-8	.	.	TRBJ1-1	TGTGCCAGCAGCTTGGCAATCATAGCCAGGGCAGCTTTCTTT	CASSLAIIARAAFF
14	TRBV9	.	TRBD2	TRBJ2-7	TGTGCCAGCAGCCCAGCGGGGTTTAGGTACGAGCAGTACTTC	CASSPAGFRYEQYF
14	TRBV7-9	.	TRBD1	TRBJ2-3	TGTGCCAGCAGCTGGACAGGTGGGCGGGATACGCAGTATTTT	CASSWTGGRDTQYF
15	TRBV4-1	.	.	TRBJ1-4	TGCGCCAGCAGCCCCTTGGCAGGGTTTAATGAAAAACTGTTTTTT	CASSPLAGFNEKLFF
14	TRBV5-5	.	.	TRBJ1-1	TGTGCCAGCAGCTTGACGGCGGGGAACACTGAAGCTTTCTTT	CASSLTAGNTEAFF
15	TRBV9	.	TRBD1	TRBJ1-3	TGTGCCAGCAGCGCAGGGGGCGCCTCTGGAAACACCATATATTTT	CASSAGGASGNTIYF
13	TRBV6-5	.	TRBD1	TRBJ2-7	TGTGCCAGCGCCGGGACAGCTACCTACGAGCAGTACTTC	CASAGTATYEQYF
13	TRBV10-3	.	.	TRBJ1-2	TGTGCCATCGGGGAGGGAGCTAACTATGGCTACACCTTC	CAIGEGANYGYTF
15	TRBV2	.	TRBD1	TRBJ1-6	TGTGCCAGCACTATGGATGGGACAGGGAGATCACCCCTCCACTTT	CASTMDGTGRSPLHF
12	TRBV13	.	.	TRBJ1-2	TGTGCCAGCAGCAGTACAGTCTATGGCTACACCTTC	CASSSTVYGYTF
18	TRBV7-3	once	TRBD2	TRBJ2-3	TGTGCCAGCAGCTTATTGGGGGGAGGCGGGGGTAGCACAGATACGCAGTATTTT	CASSLLGGGGGSTDTQYF
10	TRBV19	once	.	TRBJ1-1	TGTGCTAGCGGGCTAGGGGAAGCTTTCTTT	CASGLGEAFF
15	TRBV9	.	.	TRBJ1-3	TGTGCCAGCAGCGTAGGGAGGGAAACTGGAAACACCATATATTTT	CASSVGRETGNTIYF
16	TRBV7-3	many	TRBD2	TRBJ2-2	TGTGCCAGCAGCTATCTAGCGGGGGCAAACACCGGGGAGCTGTTTTTT	CASSYLAGANTGELFF
18	TRBV4-1	.	TRBD2	TRBJ2-2	TGCGCCAGCAGCCAAGATTCCCTAGCGGGGGAAGGAACCGGGGAGCTGTTTTTT	CASSQDSLAGEGTGELFF
15	TRBV19	.	.	TRBJ1-1	TGTGCCAGTAGCCCCGACAGTCTGCGCGGCACTGAAGCTTTCTTT	CASSPDSLRGTEAFF
14	TRBV2	.	.	TRBJ2-7	TGTGCCAGCAGTGATTCCCAGGGAATCTACGAGCAGTACTTC	CASSDSQGIYEQYF
13	TRBV7-7	.	.	TRBJ2-5	TGTGCTAGCAGCTTATTCCAGCAAGAGACCCAGTACTTC	CASSLFQQETQYF
15	TRBV5-1	.	.	TRBJ2-1	TGCGCCAGCAGCTTTAGGAGGGGGGGCTTTGATGAGCAGTTCTTC	CASSFRRGGFDEQFF
13	TRBV19	.	TRBD1	TRBJ2-7	TGTGCCAGTAGTCCGGGACAGTTCAACGAGCAGTACTTC	CASSPGQFNEQYF
15	TRBV6-4	few	TRBD1	TRBJ1-6	TGTGCCAGCAGTGACGAGGGACAGGGGAATTCACCCCTCCACTTT	CASSDEGQGNSPLHF
14	TRBV2	.	TRBD2	TRBJ2-3	TGTGCCAGCAGTGACGGGGGGAGCACAGATACGCAGTATTTT	CASSDGGSTDTQYF
16	TRBV4-1	.	.	TRBJ2-1	TGCGCCAGCAGCCAAAGGGTACAGGAACTCTACAATGAGCAGTTCTTC	CASSQRVQELYNEQFF
13	TRBV7-6	many	.	TRBJ2-7	TGTGCCAGCAGCAGCGGACCAAACTACGAGCAGTACTTC	CASSSGPNYEQYF
18	TRBV7-9	.	TRBD2	TRBJ2-2	TGTGCCAGCAGCTTTGGACTAGCGGGGAGTTCGAACACCGGGGAGCTGTTTTTT	CASSFGLAGSSNTGELFF
15	TRBV6-5	.	.	TRBJ2-3	TGTGCCAGCAGGGGCTCCCCAGCAGGCACAGATACGCAGTATTTT	CASRGSPAGTDTQYF
16	TRBV7-3	.	TRBD2	TRBJ2-5	TGTGCCAGCAGCCCCGAGATTAGCGGGGGATCGGAGACCCAGTACTTC	CASSPEISGGSETQYF